The TCR beta chain under discussion was sequenced for a study of T-cell reconstitution after alpha-beta-depleted transplantation in children. Germline V lookup: CDR1 SGHRS, CDR2 YFSETQ. The CDR3 is made up of 15 amino acids. Trimming stripped 1 base from V and 5 bases from J, with 15 bases between. A library of TCRbeta sequences, prepared with unique molecular identifiers, was generated. MiXCR, run by TCRdb on the PCR reads, gives a single entry per CDR3 protein. The sample has about 270,000 distinct CDR3 sequences; about a tenth are singletons. The sample in question was PBMCs from the stem cell graft donor, obtained from the stem cell graft. This receptor was identified in a human donor who donated a stem cell graft to a child with SCID. V usage is TRBV5-1 and J usage is TRBJ1-1; TRBD1 might be the D (6 bases). The CDR3 coding sequence is TGCGCCAGCAGCTTGCCCGCAGGGGAGAGAACTGAAGCTTTCTTT. Translated: CASSLPAGERTEAFF.